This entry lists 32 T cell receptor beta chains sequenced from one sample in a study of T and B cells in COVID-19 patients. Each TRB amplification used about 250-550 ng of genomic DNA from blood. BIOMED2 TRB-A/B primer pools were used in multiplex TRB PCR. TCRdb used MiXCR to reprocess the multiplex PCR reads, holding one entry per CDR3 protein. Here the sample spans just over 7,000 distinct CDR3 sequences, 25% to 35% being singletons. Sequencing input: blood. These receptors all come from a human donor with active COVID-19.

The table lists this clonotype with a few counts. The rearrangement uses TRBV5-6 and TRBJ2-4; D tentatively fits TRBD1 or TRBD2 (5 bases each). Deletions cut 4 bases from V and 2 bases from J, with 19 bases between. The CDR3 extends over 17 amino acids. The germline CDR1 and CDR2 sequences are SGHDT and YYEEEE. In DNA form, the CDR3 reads TGTGCCAGCAGCCCAACCCGGGGCGGTAAATCCAAAAACATTCAGTACTTC. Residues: CASSPTRGGKSKNIQYF. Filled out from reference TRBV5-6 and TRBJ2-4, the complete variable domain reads DAGVTQSPTHLIKTRGQQVTLRCSPKSGHDTVSWYQQALGQGPQFIFQYYEEEERQRGNFPDRFSGHQFPNYSSELNVNALLLGDSALYLCASSPTRGGKSKNIQYFGAGTRLSVL.

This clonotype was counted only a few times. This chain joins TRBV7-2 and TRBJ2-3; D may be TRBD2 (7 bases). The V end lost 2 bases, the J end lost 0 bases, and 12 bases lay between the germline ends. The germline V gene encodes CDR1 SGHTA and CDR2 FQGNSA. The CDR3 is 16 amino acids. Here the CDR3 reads CASSLMGGPSTDTQYF. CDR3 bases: TGTGCCAGCAGCTTAATGGGGGGGCCCAGCACAGATACGCAGTATTTT. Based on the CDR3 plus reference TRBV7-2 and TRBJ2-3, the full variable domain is GAGVSQSPSNKVTEKGKDVELRCDPISGHTALYWYRQSLGQGLEFLIYFQGNSAPDKSGLPSDRFSAERTGGSVSTLTIQRTQQEDSAVYLCASSLMGGPSTDTQYFGPGTRLTVL.

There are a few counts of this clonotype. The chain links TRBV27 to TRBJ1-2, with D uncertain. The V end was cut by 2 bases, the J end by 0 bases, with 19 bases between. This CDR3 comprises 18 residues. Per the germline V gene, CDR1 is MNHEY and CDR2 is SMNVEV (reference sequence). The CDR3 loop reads CASSLGRLLPTSNYGYTF. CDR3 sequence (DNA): TGTGCCAGCAGTTTAGGGAGACTCCTTCCCACTTCTAACTATGGCTACACCTTC.

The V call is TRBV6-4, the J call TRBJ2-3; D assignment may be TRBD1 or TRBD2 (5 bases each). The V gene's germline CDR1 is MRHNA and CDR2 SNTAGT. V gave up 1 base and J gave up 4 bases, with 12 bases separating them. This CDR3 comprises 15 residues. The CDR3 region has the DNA TGTGCCAGCAGTGACTGGGGGTCCGGGTCAGATACGCAGTATTTT. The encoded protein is CASSDWGSGSDTQYF.

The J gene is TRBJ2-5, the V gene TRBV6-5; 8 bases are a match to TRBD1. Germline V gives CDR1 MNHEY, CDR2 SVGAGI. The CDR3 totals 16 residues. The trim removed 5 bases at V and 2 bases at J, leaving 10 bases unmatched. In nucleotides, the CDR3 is TGTGCCAGCAGTGCAAAACACGGACAGGGACAAGAGACCCAGTACTTC. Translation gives CASSAKHGQGQETQYF.

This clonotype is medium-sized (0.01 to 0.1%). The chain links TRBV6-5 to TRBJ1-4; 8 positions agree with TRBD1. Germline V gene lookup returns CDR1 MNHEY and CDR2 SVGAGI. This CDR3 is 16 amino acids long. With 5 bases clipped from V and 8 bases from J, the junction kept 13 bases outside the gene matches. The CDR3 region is CASSLGQAPDREKLFF. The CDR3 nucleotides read TGTGCCAGCAGTCTGGGACAGGCCCCGGATCGGGAAAAACTGTTTTTT.

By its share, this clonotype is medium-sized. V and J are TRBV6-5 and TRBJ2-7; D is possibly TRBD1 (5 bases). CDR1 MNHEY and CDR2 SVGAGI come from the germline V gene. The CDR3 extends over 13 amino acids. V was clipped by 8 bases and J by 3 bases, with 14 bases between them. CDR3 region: CASWGRFDYEQYF. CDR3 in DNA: TGTGCCAGCTGGGGCAGGTTCGACTACGAGCAGTACTTC.

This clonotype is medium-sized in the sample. CDR3 in DNA: TGCAGCGTTGAAGCGGAACTTGAAGCTTTCTTT. It is translated as CSVEAELEAFF. J is TRBJ1-1 and V is TRBV29-1; D is uncertain. The CDR3 has 11 amino acids. Trimming took 1 base from V and 7 from J, leaving 7 bases between them. Germline-derived CDR1 and CDR2 are SQVTM and ANQGSEA.

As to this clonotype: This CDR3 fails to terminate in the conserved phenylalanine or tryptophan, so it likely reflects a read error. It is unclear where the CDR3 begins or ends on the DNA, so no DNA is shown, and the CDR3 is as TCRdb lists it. The CDR3: CARRPRGGTGAETQEG. The J gene is TRBJ2-3, the V gene TRBV19; the listed D gene, TRBD1, was not tested against the DNA. CDR1 LNHDA and CDR2 SQIVND come from the germline V gene (reference sequence). Counting both end residues, the CDR3 totals 16 amino acids.

CDR3 DNA: TGTGCCAGCAGCCGGGGGATGGGAGCCCCCTACCAAGAGACCCAGTACTTC. Its protein product is CASSRGMGAPYQETQYF. The chain employs TRBV6-6 and TRBJ2-5; perhaps TRBD2 as D (6 bases). This CDR3 region has 17 residues. CDR1 and CDR2 (germline): MNHNY, SVGAGI (reference sequence). Trimming stripped 6 bases from V and 0 bases from J, with 20 bases between.

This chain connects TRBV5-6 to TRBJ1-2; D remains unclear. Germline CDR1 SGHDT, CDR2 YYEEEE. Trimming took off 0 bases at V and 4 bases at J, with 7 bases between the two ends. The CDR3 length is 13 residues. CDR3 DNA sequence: TGTGCCAGCAGCTTGGGGGGTCCCTATGGCTACACCTTC. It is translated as CASSLGGPYGYTF. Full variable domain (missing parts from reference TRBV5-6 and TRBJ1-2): DAGVTQSPTHLIKTRGQQVTLRCSPKSGHDTVSWYQQALGQGPQFIFQYYEEEERQRGNFPDRFSGHQFPNYSSELNVNALLLGDSALYLCASSLGGPYGYTFGSGTRLTVV.

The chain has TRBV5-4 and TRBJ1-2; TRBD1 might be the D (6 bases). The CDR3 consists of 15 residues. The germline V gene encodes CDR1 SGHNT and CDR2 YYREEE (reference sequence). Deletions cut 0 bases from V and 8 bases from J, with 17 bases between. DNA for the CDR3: TGTGCCAGCAGCTTGGTGGTGGCAGGGGAAGGCGGCTACACCTTC. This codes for CASSLVVAGEGGYTF. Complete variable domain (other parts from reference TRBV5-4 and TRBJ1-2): ETGVTQSPTHLIKTRGQQVTLRCSSQSGHNTVSWYQQALGQGPQFIFQYYREEENGRGNFPPRFSGLQFPNYSSELNVNALELDDSALYLCASSLVVAGEGGYTFGSGTRLTVV.

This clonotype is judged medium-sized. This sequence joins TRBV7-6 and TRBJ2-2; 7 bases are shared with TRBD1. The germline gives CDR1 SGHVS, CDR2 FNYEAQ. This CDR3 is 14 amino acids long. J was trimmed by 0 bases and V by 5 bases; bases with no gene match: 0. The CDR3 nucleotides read TGTGCCAGCAGCGACAGGGCGAACACCGGGGAGCTGTTTTTT. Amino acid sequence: CASSDRANTGELFF.

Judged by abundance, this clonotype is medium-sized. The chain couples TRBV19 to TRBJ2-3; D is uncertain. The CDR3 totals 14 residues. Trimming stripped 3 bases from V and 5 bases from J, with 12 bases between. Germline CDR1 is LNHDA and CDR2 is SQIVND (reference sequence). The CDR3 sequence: CASSIGSAGDTQYF. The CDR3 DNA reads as TGTGCCAGTAGTATCGGCTCGGCAGGAGATACGCAGTATTTT.

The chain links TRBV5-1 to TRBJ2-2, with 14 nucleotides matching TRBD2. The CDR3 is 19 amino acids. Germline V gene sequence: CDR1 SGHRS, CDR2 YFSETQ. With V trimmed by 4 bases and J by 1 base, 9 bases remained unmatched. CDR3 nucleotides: TGCGCCAGCAGCCCCGGAGGGACTAGCGGGGGCCTGAACACCGGGGAGCTGTTTTTT. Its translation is CASSPGGTSGGLNTGELFF.

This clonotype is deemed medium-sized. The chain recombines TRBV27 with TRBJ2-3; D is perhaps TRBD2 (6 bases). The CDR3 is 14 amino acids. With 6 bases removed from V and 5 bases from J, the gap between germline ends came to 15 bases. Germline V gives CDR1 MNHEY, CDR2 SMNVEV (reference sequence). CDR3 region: CASSFGVGGDTQYF. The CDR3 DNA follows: TGTGCCAGCAGCTTTGGGGTGGGGGGAGATACGCAGTATTTT.

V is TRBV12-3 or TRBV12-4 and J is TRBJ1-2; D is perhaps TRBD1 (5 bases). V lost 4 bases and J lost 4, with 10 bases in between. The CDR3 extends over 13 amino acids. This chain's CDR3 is CASSSDSVYGYTF. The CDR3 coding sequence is TGTGCCAGCAGTTCCGACAGTGTCTATGGCTACACCTTC.

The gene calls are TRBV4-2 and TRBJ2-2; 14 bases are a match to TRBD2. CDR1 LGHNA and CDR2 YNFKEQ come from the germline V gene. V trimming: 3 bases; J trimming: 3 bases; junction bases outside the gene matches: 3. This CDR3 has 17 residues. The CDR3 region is CASSHGTSGGYTGELFF. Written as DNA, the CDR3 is TGTGCCAGCAGCCACGGGACTAGCGGGGGTTACACCGGGGAGCTGTTTTTT.

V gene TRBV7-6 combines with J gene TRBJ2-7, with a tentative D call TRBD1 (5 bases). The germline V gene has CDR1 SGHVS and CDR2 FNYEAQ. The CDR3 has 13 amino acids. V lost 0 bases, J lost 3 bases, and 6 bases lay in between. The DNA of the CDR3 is TGTGCCAGCAGCTTAGCGCAGGGCTACGAGCAGTACGTC. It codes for CASSLAQGYEQYV.

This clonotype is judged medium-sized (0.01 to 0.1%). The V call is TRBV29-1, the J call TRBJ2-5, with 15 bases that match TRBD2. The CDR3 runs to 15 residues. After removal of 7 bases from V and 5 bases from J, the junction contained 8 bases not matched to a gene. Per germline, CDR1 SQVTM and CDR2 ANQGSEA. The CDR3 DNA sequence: TGCAGCGCCTGGACTAGCGGGGGGGCCTGGGAGACCCAGTACTTC. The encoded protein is CSAWTSGGAWETQYF.

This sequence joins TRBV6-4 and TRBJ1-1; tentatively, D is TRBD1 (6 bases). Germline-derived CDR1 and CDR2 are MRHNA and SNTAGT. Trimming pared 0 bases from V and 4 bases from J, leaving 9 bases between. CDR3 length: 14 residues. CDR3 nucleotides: TGTGCCAGCAGTGACTCTCAGGGGAGCACTGAAGCTTTCTTT. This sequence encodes CASSDSQGSTEAFF.

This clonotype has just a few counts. The DNA of the CDR3 is TGTGCCAGCAGCTTGGAACAGAGAAACATTCAGTACTTC. Translation gives CASSLEQRNIQYF. The chain recombines TRBV5-6 with TRBJ2-4; unclear D gene. Per the germline V gene, CDR1 is SGHDT and CDR2 is YYEEEE. Trimming stripped 0 bases from V and 6 bases from J, with 7 bases between. This CDR3 has 13 amino acids.

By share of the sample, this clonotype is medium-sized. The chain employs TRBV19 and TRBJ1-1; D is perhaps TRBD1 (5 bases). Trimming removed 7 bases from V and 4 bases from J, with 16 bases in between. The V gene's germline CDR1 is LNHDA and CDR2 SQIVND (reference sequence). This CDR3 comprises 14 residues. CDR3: CASTYRGGGTEAFF. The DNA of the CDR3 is TGTGCCAGTACCTACCGTGGGGGGGGCACTGAAGCTTTCTTT.

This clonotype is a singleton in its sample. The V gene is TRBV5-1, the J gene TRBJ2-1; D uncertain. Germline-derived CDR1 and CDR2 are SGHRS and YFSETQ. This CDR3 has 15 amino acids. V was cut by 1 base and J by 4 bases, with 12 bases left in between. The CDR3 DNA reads TGCGCCAGCAGCTTGTTGGAAAGGATTTACAATGAGCAGTTCTTC. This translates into CASSLLERIYNEQFF.

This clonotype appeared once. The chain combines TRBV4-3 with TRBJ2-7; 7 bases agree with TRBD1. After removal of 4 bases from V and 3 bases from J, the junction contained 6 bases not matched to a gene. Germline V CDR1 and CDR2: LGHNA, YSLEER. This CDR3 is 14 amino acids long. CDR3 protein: CASSRNPGGYEQYF. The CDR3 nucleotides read TGCGCCAGCAGCCGAAACCCAGGGGGCTACGAGCAGTACTTC.

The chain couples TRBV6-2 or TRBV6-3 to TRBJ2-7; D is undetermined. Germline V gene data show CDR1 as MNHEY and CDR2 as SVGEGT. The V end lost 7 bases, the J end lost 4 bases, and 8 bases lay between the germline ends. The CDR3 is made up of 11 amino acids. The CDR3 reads CASKNLYEQYF. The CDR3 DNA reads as TGTGCCAGCAAAAACCTTTACGAGCAGTACTTC.

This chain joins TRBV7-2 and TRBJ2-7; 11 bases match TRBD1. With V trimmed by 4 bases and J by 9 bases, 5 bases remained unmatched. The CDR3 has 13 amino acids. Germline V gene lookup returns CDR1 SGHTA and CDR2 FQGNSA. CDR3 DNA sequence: TGTGCCAGCAGCTCTCCTGGGACAGGGGGGCAGTACTTC. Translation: CASSSPGTGGQYF.

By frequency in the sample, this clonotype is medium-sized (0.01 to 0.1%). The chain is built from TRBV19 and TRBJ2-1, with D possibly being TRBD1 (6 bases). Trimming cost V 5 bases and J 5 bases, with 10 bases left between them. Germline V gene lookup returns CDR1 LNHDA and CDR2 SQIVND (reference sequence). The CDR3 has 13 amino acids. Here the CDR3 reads CASSWGQDNEQFF. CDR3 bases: TGTGCCAGTAGTTGGGGGCAGGACAATGAGCAGTTCTTC.

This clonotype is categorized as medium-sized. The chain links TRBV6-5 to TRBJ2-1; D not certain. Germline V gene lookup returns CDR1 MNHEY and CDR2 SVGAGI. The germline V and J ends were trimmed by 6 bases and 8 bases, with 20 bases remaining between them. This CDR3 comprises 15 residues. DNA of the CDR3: TGTGCCAGCAGCACATCCCTAGGCCCCGTGGATGAGCAGTTCTTC. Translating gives CASSTSLGPVDEQFF.

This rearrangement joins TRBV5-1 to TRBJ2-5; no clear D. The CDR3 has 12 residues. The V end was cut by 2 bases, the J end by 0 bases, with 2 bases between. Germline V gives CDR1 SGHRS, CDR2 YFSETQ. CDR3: CASSFNQETQYF. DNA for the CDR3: TGCGCCAGCAGCTTTAACCAAGAGACCCAGTACTTC.

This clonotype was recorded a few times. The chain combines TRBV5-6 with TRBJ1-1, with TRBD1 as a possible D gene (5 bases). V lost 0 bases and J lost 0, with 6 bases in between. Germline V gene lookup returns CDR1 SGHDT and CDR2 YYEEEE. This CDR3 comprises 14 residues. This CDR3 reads CASSLDRMNTEAFF. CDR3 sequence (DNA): TGTGCCAGCAGCTTGGACAGGATGAACACTGAAGCTTTCTTT.

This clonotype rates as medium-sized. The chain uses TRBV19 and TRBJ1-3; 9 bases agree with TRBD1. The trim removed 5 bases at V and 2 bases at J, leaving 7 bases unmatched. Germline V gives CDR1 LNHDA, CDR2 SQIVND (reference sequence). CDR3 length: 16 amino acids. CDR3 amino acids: CASSSPGQGAGNTIYF. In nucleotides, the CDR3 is TGTGCCAGTAGTTCTCCGGGACAGGGTGCTGGAAACACCATATATTTT. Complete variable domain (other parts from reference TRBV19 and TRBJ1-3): DGGITQSPKYLFRKEGQNVTLSCEQNLNHDAMYWYRQDPGQGLRLIYYSQIVNDFQKGDIAEGYSVSREKKESFPLTVTSAQKNPTAFYLCASSSPGQGAGNTIYFGEGSWLTVV.